This TCR beta chain was sequenced during a study of response to subunit inactivated influenza vaccine. The CDR3 is made up of 14 amino acids. V gave up 3 bases and J gave up 3 bases, with 12 bases separating them. Germline lookup yields CDR1 SGDLS and CDR2 YYNGEE. This clonotype was counted many times. Its specificity is not known. Study findings and constraints: Authors proposed each seasonal influenza vaccination draws in few new T cells.

TCRdb fed the RT-PCR reads into MiXCR, producing one record per CDR3 protein. The table includes around 580,000 distinct CDR3 sequences, less than 15% detected once. The TCR originated in a man between 45 and 60 years old who received an inactivated influenza vaccine. The material sequenced was PBMCs from blood, taken about 13 days after vaccination. This sequence joins TRBV9 and TRBJ1-1; D is perhaps TRBD1 (5 bases). CDR3 region: CASSAGTMDTEAFF. The CDR3 DNA is TGTGCCAGCAGCGCCGGGACCATGGACACTGAAGCTTTCTTT. Full variable domain (outside the CDR3, taken from reference TRBV9 and TRBJ1-1): DSGVTQTPKHLITATGQRVTLRCSPRSGDLSVYWYQQSLDQGLQFLIQYYNGEERAKGNILERFSAQQFPDLHSELNLSSLELGDSALYFCASSAGTMDTEAFFGQGTRLTVV.